Below are 8 T cell receptor beta chains sequenced from a single sample in a study of OX40 agonist ivuxolimab in advanced cancers. The table came from immunoSEQ multiplex PCR; TCRdb's copy has only in-frame clones and leaves some out. The sample holds tens of thousands of clones, 70% to 90% seen once. This sample comprised CD4+ or CD8+ T cells sorted from blood, obtained in a trial of the OX40 agonist ivuxolimab. The receptors shown here come from an adult with an advanced solid tumor such as melanoma, head and neck, liver or kidney cancer.

V gene TRBV6-5 combines with J gene TRBJ2-2; tentatively, D is TRBD2 (5 bases). Germline CDR1 MNHEY, CDR2 SVGAGI. The CDR3 contains 14 residues. Deletions cut 2 bases from V and 6 bases from J, with 10 bases between. The CDR3 DNA is TGTGCCAGCAGTTACCAGCGGTTAGCCGGGGAGCTGTTTTTT. This gives the protein CASSYQRLAGELFF.

The table lists this clone with a count of one. V gene TRBV7-9 combines with J gene TRBJ1-1; 9 bases agree with TRBD1. This CDR3 spans 18 amino acids. J gave up 1 base and V 6 bases, and 15 bases lay outside the gene matches. Per the germline V gene, CDR1 is SEHNR and CDR2 is FQNEAQ (reference sequence). CDR3 in DNA: TGTGCCAGCAGTCGACGTCATCCAGAGACAGGGGGGAACACTGAAGCTTTCTTT. Protein: CASSRRHPETGGNTEAFF.

V usage is TRBV27 and J usage is TRBJ2-1; 11 positions match TRBD2. The germline CDR1 and CDR2 sequences are MNHEY and SMNVEV (reference sequence). The CDR3 totals 14 residues. V was pared by 6 bases and J by 7 bases, with 5 bases of the junction left unmatched. The CDR3 nucleotides read TGTGCCAGCAGGAATAGCGGGGGGGGAAATGAGCAGTTCTTC. Translating it yields CASRNSGGGNEQFF.

In its sample, this clone ranks as medium-sized. The CDR3 spells CASSLDRGTANTGELFF. The CDR3, as DNA: TGTGCCAGCAGTTTAGACCGCGGGACAGCTAACACCGGGGAGCTGTTTTTT. The chain combines TRBV27 with TRBJ2-2; D is perhaps TRBD1 (7 bases). The V end was cut by 2 bases, the J end by 2 bases, with 15 bases between. This CDR3 is built from 17 residues. Germline values: CDR1 MNHEY, CDR2 SMNVEV (reference sequence).

The rearrangement uses TRBV6-5 and TRBJ1-2; D is unclear. The CDR3 runs to 13 residues. CDR1 and CDR2 (germline): MNHEY, SVGAGI. V lost 6 bases and J lost 4, with 12 bases in between. CDR3 protein: CASSLQPIYGYTF. The CDR3, as DNA: TGTGCCAGCAGCTTACAACCCATCTATGGCTACACCTTC.

The gene calls are TRBV10-1 and TRBJ2-2; no definite D call. Trimming removed 8 bases at V and 7 bases at J, with 8 bases between. The CDR3 contains 11 residues. Germline V gene sequence: CDR1 WNHNN, CDR2 SYGVQD (reference sequence). CDR3 DNA sequence: TGCGCCAGCCAACGCGGCGGGGAGCTGTTTTTT. Translating it yields CASQRGGELFF.

The CDR3 is CASTPLPSGSLEQYF. The CDR3 coding sequence is TGTGCCAGCACCCCCCTTCCTAGCGGGAGTCTCGAGCAGTACTTC. The J gene is TRBJ2-7, the V gene TRBV27; 10 bases agree with TRBD2. CDR3 length: 15 residues. Germline CDR1 MNHEY, CDR2 SMNVEV (reference sequence). V lost 7 bases to trimming and J lost 6 bases; unmatched junction nucleotides: 12.

The sample holds one count of this clone. The chain has TRBV6-5 and TRBJ1-1, with TRBD1 matching over 7 bases. CDR3 length: 11 amino acids. V lost 5 bases and J lost 7; bases outside the gene matches: 1. Germline lookup yields CDR1 MNHEY and CDR2 SVGAGI. The CDR3 region has the DNA TGTGCCAGCAGTCAGGGGGATGAAGCTTTCTTT. Translation: CASSQGDEAFF.